Below, 17 T cell receptor beta chains from the same sample are listed, as sequenced in a study of Ad26.COV2.S vaccination and SARS-CoV-2 variants (dated by TCRdb to the early 2020s). The method behind the library was the immunoSEQ multiplex PCR assay. TCRdb limited this immuneACCESS table to in-frame rearrangements with V and J called. A share of clones is missing; checked studies link under half to unresolved V genes, and the rest is unexplained. The sample table records 450,000 to 550,000 clones; 89% of these occur just once. In total, the top ten clones hold over 1.5% of the sample. The treatment or condition label of this sample denotes: some 20 received Ad26.COV2.S at low or high dose, single or two shots; about 5 received placebo; per-sample allocation not given. For vaccine and placebo recipients, the sequenced repertoires came from samples collected on day 63 after the first injection. Specimen: peripheral blood, collected in a trial of Ad26.COV2.S vaccine versus placebo. These receptors came from a person aged 18-65 years who received the Ad26.COV2.S COVID-19 vaccine or a placebo.

V gene TRBV27 combines with J gene TRBJ1-5, with D unclear. CDR1 and CDR2 from the germline V gene are MNHEY and SMNVEV (reference sequence). This CDR3 is built from 15 residues. The V and J ends lost 4 bases and 2 bases respectively, with 12 bases between them. For the CDR3, the DNA is TGTGCCAGCAGTTCACTTGGCGGTGGCAATCAGCCCCAGCATTTT. Translated, it gives CASSSLGGGNQPQHF.

The gene calls are TRBV25-1 and TRBJ1-5; TRBD1 might be the D (6 bases). Trimming left V 5 bases short and J 4 bases short, with 12 bases between. The CDR3 consists of 14 residues. Per the germline V gene, CDR1 is MGHDK and CDR2 is SYGVNS. CDR3 residues: CASSPAGQNQPQHF. DNA of the CDR3: TGTGCCAGCAGTCCCGCAGGACAGAATCAGCCCCAGCATTTT.

The chain carries TRBV7-2 and TRBJ1-4, with D perhaps matching TRBD1 (6 bases). CDR3 length: 14 amino acids. Germline CDR1 reads SGHTA; CDR2 reads FQGNSA. Trimming took off 7 bases at V and 0 bases at J, with 9 bases between the two ends. The CDR3, as DNA: TGTGCCAGCACCCAGGGGACAACTAATGAAAAACTGTTTTTT. This gives the protein CASTQGTTNEKLFF.

J is TRBJ2-5 and V is TRBV3-1 (or the pseudogene TRBV3-2); 10 nucleotides agree with TRBD1. CDR1 and CDR2 (germline): LGHDT, YNNKEL (reference sequence). There are 15 residues in the CDR3. With V trimmed by 4 bases and J by 4 bases, 6 bases remained unmatched. This chain's CDR3 is CASSPRTGGGETQYF. In DNA, the CDR3 is TGTGCCAGCAGCCCCCGGACAGGGGGAGGAGAGACCCAGTACTTC.

This chain connects TRBV11-2 to TRBJ2-1; D may be TRBD1 (6 bases). Germline V gene lookup returns CDR1 SGHAT and CDR2 FQNNGV. V lost 5 bases and J 4 bases, leaving 15 bases between the germline ends. The CDR3 is made up of 15 amino acids. The chain's CDR3 is CASSRSGTSYNEQFF. The CDR3 bases are TGTGCCAGCAGCCGTTCCGGGACAAGTTACAATGAGCAGTTCTTC.

The chain joins TRBV5-6 to TRBJ2-7; TRBD1 matches at 9 bases. The CDR3 sequence is 14 residues long. The junction had 3 bases not matched to a gene; V was cut back by 2 bases and J by 3 bases. Germline V CDR1 and CDR2: SGHDT, YYEEEE. CDR3 protein: CASSFGTGFYEQYF. In nucleotides, the CDR3 is TGTGCCAGCAGCTTCGGGACAGGGTTCTACGAGCAGTACTTC.

The rearrangement uses TRBV14 and TRBJ1-6, with D tentatively TRBD1 (6 bases). Germline V gene lookup returns CDR1 SGHDN and CDR2 FVKESK. This CDR3 is 22 amino acids long. Trimming removed 1 base at V and 0 bases at J, with 25 bases between. The CDR3 sequence: CASSQALIPRGWLSSYNSPLHF. CDR3 coding DNA: TGTGCCAGCAGCCAAGCTCTTATCCCCAGGGGCTGGCTTAGCTCCTATAATTCACCCCTCCACTTT.

The J gene is TRBJ2-2, the V gene TRBV10-1, with D hard to call. Trimming removed 7 bases from V and 4 bases from J, with 7 bases in between. This CDR3 spans 12 amino acids. Looked up from germline, CDR1 is WNHNN and CDR2 is SYGVQD (reference sequence). The CDR3 protein is CASKGSTGELFF. The CDR3 DNA follows: TGCGCCAGCAAGGGCAGCACCGGGGAGCTGTTTTTT.

The CDR3 DNA is TGTGCCAGCAGCGTAGGCTTCCTCCCTTTTGGCAAAAACATTCAGTACTTC. The encoded protein is CASSVGFLPFGKNIQYF. J is TRBJ2-4 and V is TRBV9; D remains unclear. The CDR3 has 17 amino acids. Germline loops: CDR1 SGDLS, CDR2 YYNGEE. V was trimmed by 0 bases and J by 3 bases, leaving 16 bases between them.

The DNA of the CDR3 is TGCGCCAGCAGCTTGGATCAGGGGGCCGGCACTGAAGCTTTCTTT. This codes for CASSLDQGAGTEAFF. This chain links TRBV5-1 with TRBJ1-1, with TRBD1 matching 8 bases. J lost 4 bases, V lost 0 bases, and 5 bases had no gene match. Germline-derived CDR1 and CDR2 are SGHRS and YFSETQ. This CDR3 region has 15 residues.

The chain is built from TRBV2 and TRBJ2-3, with D possibly matching TRBD2 (6 bases). Deletions cut 6 bases from V and 4 bases from J, with 11 bases between. The germline V gene has CDR1 SNHLY and CDR2 FYNNEI. CDR3 length: 13 amino acids. In DNA, the CDR3 is TGTGCCAGCAGCCCAACTAGCCCAGATACGCAGTATTTT. Its protein is CASSPTSPDTQYF.

This clone was detected only once. At the DNA level, this CDR3 is encoded by other sequences in the same sample as well. The chain uses TRBV5-1 and TRBJ2-5, with 11 bases aligning to TRBD1. Germline CDR1 and CDR2: SGHRS and YFSETQ. V shed 0 bases and J 4 bases; nucleotides not matched to a gene: 2. The CDR3 spans 15 residues. The CDR3 sequence is CASSLGTGGGETQYF. The CDR3 DNA reads TGCGCCAGCAGCTTGGGGACAGGGGGCGGAGAGACCCAGTACTTC.

Note on this clone: The identical CDR3 is also encoded by other nucleotide sequences in the sample. The V gene is TRBV27, the J gene TRBJ1-2; D is possibly TRBD1 (5 bases). The CDR3 has 13 residues. V was cut by 3 bases and J by 2 bases, with 7 bases left in between. CDR1 and CDR2 from the germline V gene are MNHEY and SMNVEV (reference sequence). Written as DNA, the CDR3 is TGTGCCAGCAGTTTGGGACGGAACTATGGCTACACCTTC. Its protein is CASSLGRNYGYTF.

V gene TRBV2 combines with J gene TRBJ2-1, with unresolved D. Trimming took 8 bases from V and 6 from J, leaving 14 bases between them. The CDR3 totals 13 residues. Per the germline V gene, CDR1 is SNHLY and CDR2 is FYNNEI. CDR3 coding DNA: TGTGCCAGCCGCCCGGCTGGGATCAATGAGCAGTTCTTC. It translates to CASRPAGINEQFF.

The V gene is TRBV5-1, the J gene TRBJ2-1; 9 positions agree with TRBD2. This CDR3 is 17 amino acids long. CDR1 is SGHRS, CDR2 YFSETQ, per germline. V shed 0 bases, J shed 8 bases, and the junction held 12 bases outside the gene matches. In DNA, the CDR3 is TGCGCCAGCAGCTTGGTATCTGGCGGGGGGGCCACGGATGAGCAGTTCTTC. It yields the protein CASSLVSGGGATDEQFF.

V is TRBV30 and J is TRBJ2-1; D not resolved. Trimming stripped 0 bases from V and 10 bases from J, with 4 bases between. Per the germline V gene, CDR1 is GTSNPN and CDR2 is SVGIG (reference sequence). CDR3 length: 10 residues. CDR3 sequence (DNA): TGTGCCTGGAGTGTAGAGGAGCAGTTCTTC. As protein: CAWSVEEQFF. Based on the CDR3 plus reference TRBV30 and TRBJ2-1, the full variable domain is SQTIHQWPATLVQPVGSPLSLECTVEGTSNPNLYWYRQAAGRGLQLLFYSVGIGQISSEVPQNLSASRPQDRQFILSSKKLLLSDSGFYLCAWSVEEQFFGPGTRLTVL.

The rearrangement joins TRBV2 to TRBJ1-2; 9 nucleotides align to TRBD1. The CDR3 sequence is 15 residues long. Germline V lookup: CDR1 SNHLY, CDR2 FYNNEI. V dropped 5 bases and J dropped 7; count of bases not matched to a gene: 11. The chain's CDR3 is CASSSEQGAPSGYTF. CDR3 bases: TGTGCCAGCAGTTCCGAACAGGGGGCGCCGAGTGGCTACACCTTC.